Each of the 3 T cell receptor beta chains below was sequenced from the same sample in a study of blood T cells in healthy people across ages. Using a J-beta primer mix together with a sample-barcoded 5' primer, a second PCR was run for roughly 6 to 12 cycles. TCRdb fed the 5' RACE reads into MiXCR, producing one record per CDR3 protein. Of fewer than 950,000 distinct CDR3 sequences listed, 53% were seen once; the top ten hold 40% to 50%. The sequenced material came from blood. The receptors stem from a man older than 75 in good health.

This clonotype occurred a few times. V usage is TRBV25-1 and J usage is TRBJ2-2; TRBD1 matches at 10 bases. V trimming: 3 bases; J trimming: 4 bases; junction bases outside the gene matches: 8. Germline CDR1 MGHDK, CDR2 SYGVNS. The CDR3 loop spans 17 amino acids. The CDR3 nucleotides read TGTGCCAGCAGTGACGGGACAGGGGTCCCCCTCACCGGGGAGCTGTTTTTT. Protein sequence: CASSDGTGVPLTGELFF.

This sequence joins TRBV3-1 and TRBJ1-1; unclear D gene. The V end lost 0 bases, the J end lost 2 bases, and 7 bases lay between the germline ends. CDR1 is LGHDT, CDR2 YNNKEL, per germline (reference sequence). CDR3 length: 14 amino acids. The CDR3, as DNA: TGTGCCAGCAGCCAAGATCAGGTAAACACTGAAGCTTTCTTT. Translating gives CASSQDQVNTEAFF.

The chain recombines TRBV6-1 with TRBJ2-7; TRBD1 matches at 7 bases. Per germline, CDR1 MNHNS and CDR2 SASEGT. Germline trimming cut 8 bases from V and 6 bases from J; bases unmatched to any gene: 16. The CDR3 contains 15 residues. As DNA, the CDR3 is TGTGCCAGCGTGGCGATCGGGACAGACCGTGGCGAGCAGTACTTC. Its translation is CASVAIGTDRGEQYF.